The clone carrying this TCR beta chain was seen repeatedly, ten times or more. Its specificity is unknown. With a J-beta primer mix and a sample-barcoded 5' primer, a second PCR ran roughly 6 to 11 cycles. MiXCR was run by TCRdb on the 5' RACE reads, yielding one entry per CDR3 protein. The sample has about 780,000 distinct CDR3 sequences; 46% are singletons. This entry belongs to a study of blood T cells in healthy people across ages. Study details: Using template switching, researchers captured about one barcoded beta molecule for each two T cells.

The length of the CDR3 is 15 residues. Germline V lookup: CDR1 DFQATT, CDR2 SNEGSKA (reference sequence). Notes on the study in general: Naive T cell percentage and TCR beta diversity correlated strongly. Older individuals had lower TCR beta diversity per million T cells (the decline was roughly linear).

The V gene is TRBV20-1, the J gene TRBJ2-1; D is perhaps TRBD2 (6 bases). The J call may be incorrect, as the DNA end agrees better with TRBJ2-7. The sequenced sample consisted of blood. The sequence came from a man older than 75 in good health. CDR3 DNA sequence: TGCAGTGCTCACCCAGTCGGGGGTTCCTACAATGAGCAGTACTTC. Its protein is CSAHPVGGSYNEQYF.